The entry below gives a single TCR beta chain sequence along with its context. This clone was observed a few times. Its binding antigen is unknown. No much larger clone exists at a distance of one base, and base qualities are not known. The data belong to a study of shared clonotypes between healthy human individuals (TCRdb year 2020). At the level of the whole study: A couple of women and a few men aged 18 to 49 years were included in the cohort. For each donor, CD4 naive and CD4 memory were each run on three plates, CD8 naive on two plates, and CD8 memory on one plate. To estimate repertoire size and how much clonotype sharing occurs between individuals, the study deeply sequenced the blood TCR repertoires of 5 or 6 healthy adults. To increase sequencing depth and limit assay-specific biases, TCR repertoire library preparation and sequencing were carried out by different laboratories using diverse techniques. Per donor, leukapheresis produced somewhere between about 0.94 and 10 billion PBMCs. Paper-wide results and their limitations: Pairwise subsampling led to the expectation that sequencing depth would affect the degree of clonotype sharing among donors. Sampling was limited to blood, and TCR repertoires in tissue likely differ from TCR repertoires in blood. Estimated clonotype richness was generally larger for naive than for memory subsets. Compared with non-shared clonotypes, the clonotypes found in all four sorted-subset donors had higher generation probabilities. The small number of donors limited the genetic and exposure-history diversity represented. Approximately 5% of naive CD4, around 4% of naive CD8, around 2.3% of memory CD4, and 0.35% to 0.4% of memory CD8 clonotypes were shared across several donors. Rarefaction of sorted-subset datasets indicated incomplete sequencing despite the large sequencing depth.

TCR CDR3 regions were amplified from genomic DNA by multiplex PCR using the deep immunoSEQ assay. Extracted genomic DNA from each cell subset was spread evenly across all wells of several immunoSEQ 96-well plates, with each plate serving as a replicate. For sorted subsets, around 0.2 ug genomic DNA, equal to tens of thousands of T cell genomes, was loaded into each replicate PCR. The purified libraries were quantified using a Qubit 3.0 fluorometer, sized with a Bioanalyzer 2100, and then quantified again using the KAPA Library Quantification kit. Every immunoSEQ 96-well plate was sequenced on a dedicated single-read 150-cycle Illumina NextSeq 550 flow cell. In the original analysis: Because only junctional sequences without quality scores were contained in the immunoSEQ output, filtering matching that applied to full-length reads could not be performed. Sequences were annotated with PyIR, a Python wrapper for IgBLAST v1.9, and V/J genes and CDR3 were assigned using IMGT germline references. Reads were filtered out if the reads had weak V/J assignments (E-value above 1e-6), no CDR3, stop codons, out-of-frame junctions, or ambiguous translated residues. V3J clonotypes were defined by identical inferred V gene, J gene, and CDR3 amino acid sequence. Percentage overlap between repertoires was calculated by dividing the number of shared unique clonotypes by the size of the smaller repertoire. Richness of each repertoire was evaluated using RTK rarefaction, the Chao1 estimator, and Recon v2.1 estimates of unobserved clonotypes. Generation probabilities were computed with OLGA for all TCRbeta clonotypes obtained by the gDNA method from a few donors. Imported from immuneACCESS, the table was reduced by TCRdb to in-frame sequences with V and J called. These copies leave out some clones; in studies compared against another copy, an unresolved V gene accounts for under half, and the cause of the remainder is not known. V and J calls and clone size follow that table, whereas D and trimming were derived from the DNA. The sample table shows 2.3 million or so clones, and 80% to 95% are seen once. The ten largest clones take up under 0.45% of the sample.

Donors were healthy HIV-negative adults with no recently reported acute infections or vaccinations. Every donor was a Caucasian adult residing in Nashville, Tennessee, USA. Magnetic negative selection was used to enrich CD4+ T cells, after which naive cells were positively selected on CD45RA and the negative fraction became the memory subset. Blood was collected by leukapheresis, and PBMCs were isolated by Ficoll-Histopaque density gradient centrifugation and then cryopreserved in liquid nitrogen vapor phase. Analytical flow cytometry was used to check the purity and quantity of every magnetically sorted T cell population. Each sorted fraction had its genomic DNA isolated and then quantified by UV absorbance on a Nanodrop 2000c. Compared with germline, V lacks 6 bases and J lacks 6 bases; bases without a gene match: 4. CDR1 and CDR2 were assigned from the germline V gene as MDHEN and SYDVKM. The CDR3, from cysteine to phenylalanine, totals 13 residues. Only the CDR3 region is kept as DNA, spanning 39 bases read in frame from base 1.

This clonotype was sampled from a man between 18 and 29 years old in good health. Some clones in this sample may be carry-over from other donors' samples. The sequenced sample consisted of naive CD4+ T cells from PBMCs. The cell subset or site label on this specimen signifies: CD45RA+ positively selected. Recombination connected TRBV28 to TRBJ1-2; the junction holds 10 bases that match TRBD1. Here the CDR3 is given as CASRAGQGDGYTF. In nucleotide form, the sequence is TGTGCCAGCAGGGCAGGACAGGGGGATGGCTACACCTTC.